These 4 T cell receptor beta chains came from one sample sequenced in a study of vaccination and CD4 T cells after COVID-19. Their target antigens are unknown. Sequenced with the Oncomine TCR Beta short-read assay was DNA taken from cultured CD4+ T cells. TCRdb called the PCR reads again in MiXCR, with one record for every CDR3 protein. The repertoire holds about 14,000 distinct CDR3 sequences, with roughly 55% as singletons. Described treatment: roughly 10-day PBMC culture with coronavirus spike peptide pools or control peptides (ViraFEST assay). The specimen sequenced was CD4+ T cells from blood, cultured in vitro. The origin of the receptors is a human donor who had recovered from COVID-19.

This clonotype was found a few times. The chain joins TRBV20-1 to TRBJ2-2, with D perhaps TRBD1 (6 bases). Germline loops: CDR1 DFQATT, CDR2 SNEGSKA (reference sequence). This CDR3 contains 13 residues. V shed 6 bases and J shed 5 bases, with 13 bases lying between them. CDR3 in DNA: TGCAGTGCCCCCGCCACAGGGACCGGGGAGCTGTTTTTT. Encoded protein: CSAPATGTGELFF.

This clonotype was seen more than once but under ten times. The rearrangement uses TRBV6-2 or TRBV6-3 and TRBJ1-6, with TRBD1 as a possible D gene (6 bases). The V gene's germline CDR1 is MNHEY and CDR2 SVGEGT. Trimming shortened V by 7 bases and J by 6 bases, and 10 bases separated the two germline ends. The CDR3 totals 13 residues. The CDR3 sequence is CASKGQINSPLHF. DNA for the CDR3: TGTGCCAGCAAAGGACAGATTAATTCACCCCTCCACTTT.

The chain employs TRBV19 and TRBJ2-7; D is unclear. V gave up 5 bases and J gave up 4 bases, with 6 bases separating them. Germline CDR1 is LNHDA and CDR2 is SQIVND (reference sequence). The CDR3 extends over 11 amino acids. The CDR3 DNA follows: TGTGCCAGTAGTTCGAAATACGAGCAGTACTTC. It is translated as CASSSKYEQYF.

The CDR3 bases are TGTGCCAGCAGTGGCGGGCCCGGCACAGATACGCAGTATTTT. Translated, it gives CASSGGPGTDTQYF. The rearrangement joins TRBV6-1 to TRBJ2-3; D may be TRBD2 (5 bases). Germline V CDR1 and CDR2: MNHNS, SASEGT. The CDR3 runs to 14 residues. V dropped 4 bases and J dropped 1 base, with 9 bases sitting between them.